The clone carrying this T cell receptor beta chain has a handful of counts. The data are from a study of T-cell reconstitution after alpha-beta-depleted transplantation in children. Germline V gene lookup returns CDR1 SGHRS and CDR2 YFSETQ. V gave up 2 bases and J gave up 3 bases, with 9 bases separating them. The CDR3 totals 14 residues. A TCRbeta library incorporating unique molecular identifiers was prepared. Each CDR3 protein gets one entry after TCRdb re-called the PCR reads with MiXCR. This sample has hundreds of thousands of distinct CDR3 sequences, with approximately 16% found just once. The sample was PBMCs from the stem cell graft donor, taken from the stem cell graft. This TCR derives from a human donor who donated a stem cell graft to a child with acute lymphoblastic leukemia. This chain connects TRBV5-1 to TRBJ1-5; D remains ambiguous. The CDR3, as DNA: TGCGCCAGCAGCTTAGGAGACTTCAATCAGCCCCAGCATTTT. Translated: CASSLGDFNQPQHF.